One sample yielded the 18 T cell receptor beta chains listed below, sequenced in a study of radiotherapy plus CTLA-4 blockade in lung cancer. Using immunoSEQ multiplex PCR, the repertoire was profiled, and TCRdb retains in-frame clones only, with some absent. The sample includes 62,000 or so clones, around 79% seen only once; the top ten take roughly 9.7%. This sample comprised peripheral blood, obtained from a patient treated with radiotherapy plus ipilimumab. The receptors here all came from a human donor with non-small cell lung cancer who had a complete response to radiotherapy plus ipilimumab.

V and J are TRBV6-1 and TRBJ1-2; D may be TRBD1 (5 bases). This CDR3 is built from 14 residues. In germline, CDR1 is MNHNS, CDR2 SASEGT. Trimming removed 2 bases from V and 3 bases from J, with 10 bases in between. CDR3 in amino acids: CASSESGGYYGYTF. CDR3 sequence (DNA): TGTGCCAGCAGTGAAAGCGGGGGGTACTATGGCTACACCTTC.

V and J are TRBV11-2 and TRBJ1-4; 10 nucleotides line up with TRBD1. Germline CDR1 and CDR2: SGHAT and FQNNGV. V trimming: 5 bases; J trimming: 6 bases; junction bases outside the gene matches: 9. This CDR3 contains 16 residues. Here the CDR3 reads CASSTGQGEYDEKLFF. The CDR3 DNA reads TGTGCCAGCAGCACAGGACAGGGGGAGTATGATGAAAAACTGTTTTTT.

This chain uses TRBV30 with TRBJ1-1; D is unresolved. V lost 4 bases to trimming and J lost 1 base, with 10 bases between them. The germline V gene encodes CDR1 GTSNPN and CDR2 SVGIG (reference sequence). The CDR3 has 13 amino acids. The CDR3 sequence: CAWIQKANTEAFF. The CDR3 DNA is TGTGCCTGGATTCAAAAAGCGAACACTGAAGCTTTCTTT.

The chain recombines TRBV6-1 with TRBJ2-3; 8 nucleotides match TRBD1. V trimming: 5 bases; J trimming: 1 base; junction bases outside the gene matches: 5. The germline V gene has CDR1 MNHNS and CDR2 SASEGT. This CDR3 region has 15 residues. The CDR3 reads CASSPSGQGTDTQYF. The CDR3 DNA reads TGTGCCAGCAGTCCCTCGGGACAGGGCACAGATACGCAGTATTTT.

This chain links TRBV29-1 with TRBJ2-1; 13 bases are a match to TRBD2. Germline values: CDR1 SQVTM, CDR2 ANQGSEA. V shed 6 bases, J shed 7 bases, and the junction held 6 bases outside the gene matches. This CDR3 is 14 amino acids long. CDR3 in DNA: TGCAGCGTACGGACTAGCGGGGGTACAAATGAGCAGTTCTTC. This encodes CSVRTSGGTNEQFF.

This clone was seen just once. The chain couples TRBV9 to TRBJ1-3; a weak D match, TRBD1 (5 bases). Germline V CDR1 and CDR2: SGDLS, YYNGEE. CDR3 length equals 15 residues. V dropped 0 bases and J dropped 0 bases, with 7 bases sitting between them. The CDR3 nucleotides are TGTGCCAGCAGCGTAGACGGGACCTCTGGAAACACCATATATTTT. Encoded protein: CASSVDGTSGNTIYF.

The chain combines TRBV23-1 with TRBJ2-1, with D maybe TRBD1 (6 bases). TRBV23-1 is an open reading frame whose function is uncertain. Trimming took 3 bases from V and 0 from J, leaving 12 bases between them. The CDR3 sequence is 16 residues long. The CDR3 spells CASSHPEDSSYNEQFF. CDR3 nucleotides: TGCGCCAGCAGTCACCCCGAGGACAGCTCCTACAATGAGCAGTTCTTC.

This chain connects TRBV10-2 to TRBJ2-2, with D perhaps matching TRBD2 (7 bases). V was pared by 8 bases and J by 0 bases, with 19 bases between. Germline loops: CDR1 WSHSY, CDR2 SAAADI. The CDR3 has 17 amino acids. The CDR3 reads CASAGVSGQPNTGELFF. For the CDR3, the DNA is TGCGCCAGCGCGGGGGTCAGTGGACAGCCGAACACCGGGGAGCTGTTTTTT.

The rearrangement uses TRBV20-1 and TRBJ2-2; D is unclear. V gave up 6 bases and J gave up 11 bases, with 13 bases separating them. The CDR3 has 11 residues. CDR1 DFQATT and CDR2 SNEGSKA come from the germline V gene (reference sequence). CDR3 coding DNA: TGCAGTGCCGTCCCTACGACAGAGCTGTTTTTT. Residues: CSAVPTTELFF.

The J gene is TRBJ2-1, the V gene TRBV6-4, with TRBD2 identical over 10 bases. The length of the CDR3 is 13 residues. With V trimmed by 6 bases and J by 13 bases, 9 bases remained unmatched. Germline CDR1 MRHNA, CDR2 SNTAGT. The CDR3 region is CASSPEVAGGQFF. CDR3 nucleotides: TGTGCCAGCAGCCCCGAGGTAGCGGGGGGCCAGTTCTTC.

V gene TRBV6-1 combines with J gene TRBJ2-7, with D possibly called TRBD1 or TRBD2 (6 bases each). From germline, CDR1 is MNHNS and CDR2 SASEGT. V was pared by 5 bases and J by 1 base, with 15 bases between. CDR3 length: 15 residues. Written as DNA, the CDR3 is TGTGCCAGCAGTACGGGAGTGGACAGTTCCTACGAGCAGTACTTC. This codes for CASSTGVDSSYEQYF.

This clone was recorded a few times. The rearrangement uses TRBV7-9 and TRBJ2-5; 16 nucleotides match TRBD2. After removal of 5 bases from V and 6 bases from J, the junction contained 3 bases not matched to a gene. Germline V CDR1 and CDR2: SEHNR, FQNEAQ (reference sequence). CDR3 length: 15 residues. CDR3 sequence reads: CASSMGLAGGQTQYF. The CDR3 region has the DNA TGTGCCAGCAGCATGGGACTAGCGGGGGGGCAGACCCAGTACTTC. Together with reference TRBV7-9 and TRBJ2-5, the CDR3 gives the full variable domain: DTGVSQNPRHKITKRGQNVTFRCDPISEHNRLYWYRQTLGQGPEFLTYFQNEAQLEKSRLLSDRFSAERPKGSFSTLEIQRTEQGDSAMYLCASSMGLAGGQTQYFGPGTRLLVL.

The sample holds one count of this clone. The chain joins TRBV5-1 to TRBJ2-7; the match to TRBD1 covers 8 bases. The CDR3 has 13 residues. In germline, CDR1 is SGHRS, CDR2 YFSETQ. J gave up 6 bases and V 4 bases, and 6 bases lay outside the gene matches. CDR3 sequence: CASSRGQGGEQYF. CDR3 DNA sequence: TGCGCCAGCAGCCGAGGACAGGGCGGCGAGCAGTACTTC.

The chain recombines TRBV7-9 with TRBJ2-3, with 7 bases matching TRBD2. The CDR3 spans 15 residues. Germline assignment: CDR1 SEHNR and CDR2 FQNEAQ (reference sequence). V was clipped by 0 bases and J by 3 bases; unmatched bases: 3. In DNA form, the CDR3 reads TGTGCCAGCAGCTTAGCGCTGGGAGGGACAGATACGCAGTATTTT. The encoded protein is CASSLALGGTDTQYF. Complete variable domain (other parts from reference TRBV7-9 and TRBJ2-3): DTGVSQNPRHKITKRGQNVTFRCDPISEHNRLYWYRQTLGQGPEFLTYFQNEAQLEKSRLLSDRFSAERPKGSFSTLEIQRTEQGDSAMYLCASSLALGGTDTQYFGPGTRLTVL.

This chain connects TRBV5-1 to TRBJ2-5; 7 nucleotides line up with TRBD2. The ends lost 4 bases at V and 2 bases at J; junction bases unmatched: 5. This CDR3 spans 14 amino acids. Germline CDR1 and CDR2: SGHRS and YFSETQ. The CDR3 coding sequence is TGCGCCAGCAGCCCCCCGGGGGGACAAGAGACCCAGTACTTC. This codes for CASSPPGGQETQYF.

The chain couples TRBV5-1 to TRBJ1-4; D gene unclear. This CDR3 is built from 14 residues. V lost 0 bases, J lost 2 bases, and 5 bases lay in between. Looked up from germline, CDR1 is SGHRS and CDR2 is YFSETQ. The CDR3 spells CASSLDSTNEKLFF. The DNA of the CDR3 is TGCGCCAGCAGCTTGGACAGTACTAATGAAAAACTGTTTTTT.

This clone has only one observation. The chain uses TRBV9 and TRBJ2-3; TRBD1 might be the D (6 bases). V lost 4 bases and J lost 5, with 20 bases in between. CDR3 size: 16 residues. Germline V gene sequence: CDR1 SGDLS, CDR2 YYNGEE. This CDR3 reads CASSFVGEGGRDTQYF. The CDR3 bases are TGTGCCAGCAGCTTCGTGGGGGAAGGGGGAAGAGATACGCAGTATTTT.

The chain has TRBV27 and TRBJ1-2; TRBD1 agrees at 7 bases. The J segment lost 4 bases and the V segment lost 7 bases, leaving 6 bases of the junction unmatched. The length of the CDR3 is 13 residues. In germline, CDR1 is MNHEY, CDR2 SMNVEV (reference sequence). CDR3 bases: TGTGCCAGCACCTGGAGACAGGGCTATGGCTACACCTTC. It specifies CASTWRQGYGYTF.